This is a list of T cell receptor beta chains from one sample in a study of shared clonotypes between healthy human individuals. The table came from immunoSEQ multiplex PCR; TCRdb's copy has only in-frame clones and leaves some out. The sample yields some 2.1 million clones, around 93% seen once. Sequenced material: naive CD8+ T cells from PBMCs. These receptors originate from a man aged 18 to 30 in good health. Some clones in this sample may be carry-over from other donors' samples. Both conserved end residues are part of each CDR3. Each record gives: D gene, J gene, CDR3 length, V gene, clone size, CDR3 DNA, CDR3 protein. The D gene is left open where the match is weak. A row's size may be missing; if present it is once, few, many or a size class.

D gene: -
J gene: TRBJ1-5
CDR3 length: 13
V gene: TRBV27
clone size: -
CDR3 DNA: TGTGCCAGCAGTTTGGCAGTACATCAGCCCCAGCATTTT
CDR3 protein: CASSLAVHQPQHF

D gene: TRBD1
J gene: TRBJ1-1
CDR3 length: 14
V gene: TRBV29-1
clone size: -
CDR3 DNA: TGCAGCGTTGTTACCCGGGACAGGGTTACTGAAGCTTTCTTT
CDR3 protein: CSVVTRDRVTEAFF

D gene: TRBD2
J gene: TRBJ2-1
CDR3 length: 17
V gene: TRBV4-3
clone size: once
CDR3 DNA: TGCGCCAGCAGCCAAGGACGAAGCGGGGATTCCTACAATGAGCAGTTCTTC
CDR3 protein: CASSQGRSGDSYNEQFF

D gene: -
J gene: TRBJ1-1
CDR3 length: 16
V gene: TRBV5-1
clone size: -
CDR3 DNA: TGCGCCAGCAGCTTGGCCCCCGGGAGAGGGGGTACTGAAGCTTTCTTT
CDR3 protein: CASSLAPGRGGTEAFF

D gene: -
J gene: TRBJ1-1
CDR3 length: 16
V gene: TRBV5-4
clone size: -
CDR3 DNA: TGTGCCAGCAGCACGGATCTGGGGAGCTTGAGAACTGAAGCTTTCTTT
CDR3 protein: CASSTDLGSLRTEAFF

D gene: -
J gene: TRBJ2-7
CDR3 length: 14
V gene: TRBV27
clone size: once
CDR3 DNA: TGTGCCAGCAGCCCCTATGGACCCGGCGCCGAGCAGTACTTC
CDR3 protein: CASSPYGPGAEQYF

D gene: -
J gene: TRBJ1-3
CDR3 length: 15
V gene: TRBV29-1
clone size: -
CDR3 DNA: TGCAGCGTTGAGGGGGGTGGGAGCTCTGGAAACACCATATATTTT
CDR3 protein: CSVEGGGSSGNTIYF

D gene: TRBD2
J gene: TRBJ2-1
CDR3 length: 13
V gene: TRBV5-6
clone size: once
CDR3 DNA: TGTGCCAGCAGCTTGAGTGGTGGGAGGGTGCAGTTCTTC
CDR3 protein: CASSLSGGRVQFF

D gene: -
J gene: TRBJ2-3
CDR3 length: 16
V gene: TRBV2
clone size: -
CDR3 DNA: TGTGCCAGCAGTGAAAGGGGGGGTCCCCCCACAGATACGCAGTATTTT
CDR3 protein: CASSERGGPPTDTQYF

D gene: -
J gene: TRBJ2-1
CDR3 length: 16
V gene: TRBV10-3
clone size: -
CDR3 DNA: TGTGCCATCAGTGAGCCAAGTACGGGGACCCAAAATGAGCAGTTCTTC
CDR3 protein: CAISEPSTGTQNEQFF

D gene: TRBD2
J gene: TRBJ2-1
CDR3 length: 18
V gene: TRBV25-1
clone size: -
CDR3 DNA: TGTGCCAGCAGTGATCGACTAGCGGGAGGGCCCCCCTACAATGAGCAGTTCTTC
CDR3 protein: CASSDRLAGGPPYNEQFF

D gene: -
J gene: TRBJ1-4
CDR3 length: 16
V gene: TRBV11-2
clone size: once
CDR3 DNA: TGTGCCAGCAGCTTAGGACCGTCCCCCGGGGGTGAAAAACTGTTTTTT
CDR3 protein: CASSLGPSPGGEKLFF

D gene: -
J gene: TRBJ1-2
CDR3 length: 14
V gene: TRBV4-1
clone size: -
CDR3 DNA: TGCGCCAGCAGCCAAGCAGCGGGGGTAGGAGGCTACACCTTC
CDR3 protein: CASSQAAGVGGYTF

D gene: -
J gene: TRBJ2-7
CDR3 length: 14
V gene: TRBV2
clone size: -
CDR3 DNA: TGTGCCAGCAATGAGGGGCAGGGTGGCAACGAGCAGTACTTC
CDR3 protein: CASNEGQGGNEQYF

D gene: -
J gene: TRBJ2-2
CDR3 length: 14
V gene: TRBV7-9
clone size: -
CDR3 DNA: TGTGCCAGCAGCTTTAATGAGGGGATCGGGGAGCTGTTTTTT
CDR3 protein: CASSFNEGIGELFF

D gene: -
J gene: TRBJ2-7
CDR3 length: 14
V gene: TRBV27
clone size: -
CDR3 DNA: TGTGCCAGCAGTTTAACCCCTAGACAGCGCGAGCAGTACTTC
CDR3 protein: CASSLTPRQREQYF

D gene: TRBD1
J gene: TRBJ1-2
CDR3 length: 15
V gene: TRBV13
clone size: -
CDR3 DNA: TGTGCCAGCAGCGCCGGGACAGGGGGAGGAGATGGCTACACCTTC
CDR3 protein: CASSAGTGGGDGYTF